This note documents a single T cell receptor beta chain sequence. Antigen: not known. The data belong to a study of T cells after yellow fever vaccination. V lost 6 bases to trimming and J lost 0 bases, with 15 bases between them. CDR1 MNHNS and CDR2 SASEGT come from the germline V gene. The length of the CDR3 is 15 residues. TCRdb re-analysed the 5' RACE reads in MiXCR, keeping a single row per CDR3 protein. Of just under 30,000 distinct CDR3 sequences in the sample, less than 6.5% are singletons; the top ten hold about 41%. The study's findings and limits: Post-booster reappearance was seen for most primary-vaccination clones (just over 95% CD4, 80% to 90% CD8).

The receptor comes from a man in his thirties or forties who received the YFV17D yellow fever vaccine. This rearrangement joins TRBV6-1 to TRBJ2-7; D call uncertain. Sequences were derived from CD8+ T cells sorted from PBMCs, sampled 10 days after the yellow fever booster vaccination. CDR3 in amino acids: CASSPTPYVSYEQYF. The CDR3 bases are TGTGCCAGCAGCCCGACCCCCTATGTCTCCTACGAGCAGTACTTC.